Included here is one T cell receptor beta chain sequence, with context. Its antigen is not known. This CDR3 is 16 amino acids long. CDR1 and CDR2 (germline): ENHRY, SYGVKD. Trimming took 10 bases from V and 1 from J, leaving 22 bases between them. This sample is drawn from a study of Graves' ophthalmopathy and Graves' hyperthyroidism. Points from the study as a whole: Blood contained most expanded thyroid clonotypes exceeding 0.001 frequency.

Scientists amplified the TCR beta CDR3 regions from RNA transcripts. RT-PCR with HTBI primers came first, then second-round multiplex PCR. MiXCR, run by TCRdb on the multiplex PCR reads, gives a single entry per CDR3 protein. The table lists more than 1,000,000 distinct CDR3 sequences, roughly 35% of them singletons. This rearrangement joins TRBV10-3 to TRBJ1-1; D may be TRBD1 (5 bases). The TCR sequence derives from an adult man with Graves' hyperthyroidism. The sequenced sample was peripheral blood or thyroid tissue (not recorded which). The DNA of the CDR3 is TGTGCCACAGGACTAGCGGGGGGACGGACGAACACTGAAGCTTTCTTT. Translating gives CATGLAGGRTNTEAFF.